The 15 T cell receptor beta chains presented below share a single source sample, sequenced in a study of response to subunit inactivated influenza vaccine. MiXCR, applied by TCRdb to the RT-PCR reads, yields one record per CDR3 protein. Of roughly 620,000 distinct CDR3 sequences listed, 11% are singletons. The same sample was also used in a study of T cells expressing NK-cell markers. That paper adds: What made the TCR beta cDNA was 5'RACE template switching with UMIs.

The sample consisted of PBMCs from blood, taken on the day of vaccination. The receptors shown here come from a middle-aged man who received an inactivated influenza vaccine.

The V and J genes are TRBV5-6 and TRBJ2-7, with no clear D. Trimming took 4 bases from V and 2 from J, leaving 16 bases between them. This CDR3 is 15 amino acids long. Germline V lookup: CDR1 SGHDT, CDR2 YYEEEE. In nucleotides, the CDR3 is TGTGCCAGCAGCCTGAACGGGTCCCCACCCTACGAGCAGTACTTC. This translates into CASSLNGSPPYEQYF. The full variable domain, rest sourced from reference TRBV5-6 and TRBJ2-7, is DAGVTQSPTHLIKTRGQQVTLRCSPKSGHDTVSWYQQALGQGPQFIFQYYEEEERQRGNFPDRFSGHQFPNYSSELNVNALLLGDSALYLCASSLNGSPPYEQYFGPGTRLTVT.

The rearrangement uses TRBV6-1 and TRBJ2-1, with unresolved D. V was trimmed by 6 bases and J by 8 bases, leaving 23 bases between them. Germline-derived CDR1 and CDR2 are MNHNS and SASEGT. The CDR3 runs 16 residues. The CDR3 spells CASSSTSTFSPDEQFF. The CDR3 DNA reads TGTGCCAGCAGCTCAACCTCAACGTTCAGCCCGGATGAGCAGTTCTTC.

There are a few counts of this clonotype. The chain uses TRBV6-2 or TRBV6-3 and TRBJ1-1; TRBD1 aligns across 7 bases. Looked up from germline, CDR1 is MNHEY and CDR2 is SVGEGT. Trimming removed 6 bases from V and 4 bases from J; junction bases left unmatched: 8. The CDR3 consists of 14 residues. In nucleotides, the CDR3 is TGTGCCAGCAGATATACAGGGGTGGTCACTGAAGCTTTCTTT. Translation: CASRYTGVVTEAFF.

This clonotype showed up just a few times. A single base separates this from a much larger clone, so it may be a read error. The V gene is TRBV24-1, the J gene TRBJ1-2, with D perhaps matching TRBD1 (5 bases). The CDR3 runs to 11 residues. Germline V gene data show CDR1 as KGHDR and CDR2 as SFDVKD. V was clipped by 5 bases and J by 6 bases, with 6 bases between them. CDR3 loop: CATSGGDGYTF. CDR3 in DNA: TGTGCCACCAGTGGGGGGGATGGCTACACCTTC.

This clonotype was observed a handful of times. The chain uses TRBV5-1 and TRBJ2-7; the match to TRBD1 covers 8 bases. Germline assignment: CDR1 SGHRS and CDR2 YFSETQ. This CDR3 is built from 15 residues. V lost 4 bases to trimming and J lost 3 bases; unmatched junction nucleotides: 9. Here the CDR3 reads CASSPIQGAIYEQYF. CDR3 sequence (DNA): TGCGCCAGCAGCCCCATCCAGGGGGCGATCTACGAGCAGTACTTC.

This clonotype was counted a few times. The gene calls are TRBV7-7 and TRBJ2-1; TRBD1 or TRBD2 may be the D gene (5 bases each). V dropped 5 bases and J dropped 0 bases, with 11 bases sitting between them. CDR3 length: 15 residues. Germline loops: CDR1 SSHAT, CDR2 FNYEAQ (reference sequence). The CDR3 nucleotides read TGTGCCAGCAGCCAGGGACCTAACTCCTACAATGAGCAGTTCTTC. Amino acid sequence: CASSQGPNSYNEQFF.

This clonotype was observed a handful of times. The V call is TRBV6-1, the J call TRBJ2-1; D uncertain. V was clipped by 8 bases and J by 0 bases, with 11 bases between them. The CDR3 is 14 amino acids. In germline, CDR1 is MNHNS, CDR2 SASEGT. The CDR3 region is CASSWSSSYNEQFF. The CDR3 DNA reads as TGTGCCAGCTCCTGGTCTTCCTCCTACAATGAGCAGTTCTTC.

The chain has TRBV28 and TRBJ2-1; TRBD2 is a possible D gene (6 bases). Per germline, CDR1 MDHEN and CDR2 SYDVKM. CDR3 size: 13 residues. The V end was cut by 6 bases, the J end by 10 bases, with 16 bases between. CDR3 protein: CASSQGLVGEQFF. The DNA of the CDR3 is TGTGCCAGCAGCCAGGGACTGGTCGGGGAGCAGTTCTTC. The full variable domain, in which reference TRBV28 and TRBJ2-1 provide the parts outside the CDR3, is DVKVTQSSRYLVKRTGEKVFLECVQDMDHENMFWYRQDPGLGLRLIYFSYDVKMKEKGDIPEGYSVSREKKERFSLILESASTNQTSMYLCASSQGLVGEQFFGPGTRLTVL.

In this sample, this clonotype turned up many times. This chain joins TRBV15 and TRBJ2-5; 9 bases are a match to TRBD1. With 3 bases clipped from V and 6 bases from J, the junction kept 20 bases outside the gene matches. The germline V gene encodes CDR1 LNHNV and CDR2 YYDKDF (reference sequence). The length of the CDR3 is 19 residues. The CDR3 DNA reads as TGTGCCACCAGCAGCACCTTACCGGGACAGGGAGTCATTTGGAAGACCCAGTACTTC. This gives the protein CATSSTLPGQGVIWKTQYF.

J is TRBJ2-3 and V is TRBV9; D might be TRBD2 (6 bases). This CDR3 contains 13 residues. V gave up 5 bases and J gave up 1 base, with 8 bases separating them. From germline, CDR1 is SGDLS and CDR2 YYNGEE. CDR3 in amino acids: CASRASGTDTQYF. In nucleotides, the CDR3 is TGTGCCAGCAGAGCTAGCGGCACAGATACGCAGTATTTT.

This clonotype has only a few counts. The V gene is TRBV2, the J gene TRBJ2-3, with TRBD2 matching 14 bases. This CDR3 spans 16 amino acids. Germline CDR1 SNHLY, CDR2 FYNNEI. J gave up 4 bases and V 4 bases, and 4 bases lay outside the gene matches. CDR3 nucleotides: TGTGCCAGCAGTGCGACTAGCGGGAGGGGAGCAGATACGCAGTATTTT. Translated, it gives CASSATSGRGADTQYF.

This clonotype was seen a few times. V gene TRBV2 combines with J gene TRBJ1-5; possibly TRBD1 for D (6 bases). Germline V gene sequence: CDR1 SNHLY, CDR2 FYNNEI. CDR3 length: 16 amino acids. V lost 1 base, J lost 3 bases, and 13 bases lay in between. CDR3 coding DNA: TGTGCCAGCAGTGAAGAAGGGGGGATGGACAATCAGCCCCAGCATTTT. This translates into CASSEEGGMDNQPQHF.

This clonotype has just a few counts. The V call is TRBV2, the J call TRBJ2-5; D possibly uses TRBD1 or TRBD2 (6 bases each). The CDR3 sequence is 14 residues long. The germline gives CDR1 SNHLY, CDR2 FYNNEI. Trimming shortened V by 0 bases and J by 4 bases, and 9 bases separated the two germline ends. The CDR3 coding sequence is TGTGCCAGCAGTGAAGCTCGGGGGCGAGAGACCCAGTACTTC. Translation: CASSEARGRETQYF.

The gene calls are TRBV20-1 and TRBJ1-1; D is unclear. This CDR3 comprises 10 residues. CDR1 and CDR2 (germline): DFQATT, SNEGSKA (reference sequence). V gave up 4 bases and J gave up 7 bases, with 7 bases separating them. The CDR3 sequence: CSATGGEAFF. DNA for the CDR3: TGCAGTGCTACCGGAGGTGAAGCTTTCTTT.

A few counts support this clonotype. The J gene is TRBJ2-3, the V gene TRBV4-3; 12 nucleotides agree with TRBD2. J gave up 2 bases and V 3 bases, and 6 bases lay outside the gene matches. There are 17 residues in the CDR3. Germline loops: CDR1 LGHNA, CDR2 YSLEER. The CDR3 sequence is CASSQNGLAGITDTQYF. In DNA form, the CDR3 reads TGCGCCAGCAGCCAGAACGGACTAGCGGGGATCACAGATACGCAGTATTTT.